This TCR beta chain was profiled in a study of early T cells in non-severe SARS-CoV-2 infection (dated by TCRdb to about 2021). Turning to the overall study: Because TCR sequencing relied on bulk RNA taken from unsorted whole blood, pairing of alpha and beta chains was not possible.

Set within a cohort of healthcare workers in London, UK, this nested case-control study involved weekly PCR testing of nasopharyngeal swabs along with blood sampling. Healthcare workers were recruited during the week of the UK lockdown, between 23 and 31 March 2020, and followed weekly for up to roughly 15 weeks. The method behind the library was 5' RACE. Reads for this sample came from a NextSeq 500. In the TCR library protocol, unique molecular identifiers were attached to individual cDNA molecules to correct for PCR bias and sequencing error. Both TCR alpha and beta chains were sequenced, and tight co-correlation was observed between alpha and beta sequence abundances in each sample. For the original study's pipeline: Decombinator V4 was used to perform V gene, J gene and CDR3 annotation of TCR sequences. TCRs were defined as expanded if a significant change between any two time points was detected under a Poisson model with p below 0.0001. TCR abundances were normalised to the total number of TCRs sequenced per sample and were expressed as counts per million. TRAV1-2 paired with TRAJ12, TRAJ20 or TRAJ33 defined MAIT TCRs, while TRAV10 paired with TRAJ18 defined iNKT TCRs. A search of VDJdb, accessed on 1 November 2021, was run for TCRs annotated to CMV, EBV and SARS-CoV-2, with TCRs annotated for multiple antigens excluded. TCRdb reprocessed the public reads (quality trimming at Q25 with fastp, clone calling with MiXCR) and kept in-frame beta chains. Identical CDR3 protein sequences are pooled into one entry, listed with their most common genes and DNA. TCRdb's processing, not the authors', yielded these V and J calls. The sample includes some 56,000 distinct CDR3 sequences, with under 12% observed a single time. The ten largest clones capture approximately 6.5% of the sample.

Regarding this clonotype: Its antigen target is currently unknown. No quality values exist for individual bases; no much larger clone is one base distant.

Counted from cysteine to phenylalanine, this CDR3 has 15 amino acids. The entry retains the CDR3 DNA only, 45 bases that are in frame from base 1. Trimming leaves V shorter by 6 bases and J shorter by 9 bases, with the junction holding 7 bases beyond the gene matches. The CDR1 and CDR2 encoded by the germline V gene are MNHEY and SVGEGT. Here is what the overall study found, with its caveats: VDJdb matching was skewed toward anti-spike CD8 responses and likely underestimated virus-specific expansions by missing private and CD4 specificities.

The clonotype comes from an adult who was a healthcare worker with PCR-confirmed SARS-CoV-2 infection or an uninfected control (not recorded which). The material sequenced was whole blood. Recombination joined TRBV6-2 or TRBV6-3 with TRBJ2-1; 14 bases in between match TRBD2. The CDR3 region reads CASSRLAGGFTEQFF. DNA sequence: TGTGCCAGCAGCCGACTAGCGGGAGGGTTTACTGAGCAGTTCTTC.